The 21 T cell receptor beta chains presented below share a single source sample, sequenced in a study of Graves' ophthalmopathy and Graves' hyperthyroidism. Transcripts of RNA were the source for amplifying TCR beta CDR3 regions. The workflow started with a first-round RT-PCR run with HTBI primers and then moved on to a second-round multiplex PCR. TCRdb reprocessed the multiplex PCR reads via MiXCR and lists one record per CDR3 protein. The table has some 1.1 million distinct CDR3 sequences, 36% seen once. The source material was peripheral blood or thyroid tissue (not recorded which). The receptors here all came from an adult man with Graves' hyperthyroidism.

A remark on this clonotype: One end of the junction fails to match germline, which may point to a read error. The chain uses TRBV9 and TRBJ1-1; tentatively, D is TRBD1 (6 bases). Germline CDR1 and CDR2: SGDLS and YYNGEE. The CDR3 is 15 residues long. The CDR3 region has the DNA TGCGCCAGCAGCCATATCGACAGGCTGCACACTGAAGCTTTCTTT. Its translation is CASSHIDRLHTEAFF. Full variable domain (remainder filled in from reference TRBV9 and TRBJ1-1): DSGVTQTPKHLITATGQRVTLRCSPRSGDLSVYWYQQSLDQGLQFLIQYYNGEERAKGNILERFSAQQFPDLHSELNLSSLELGDSALYFCASSHIDRLHTEAFFGQGTRLTVV.

This clonotype was observed at least ten times. J is TRBJ1-1 and V is TRBV29-1; 7 bases map to TRBD1. Germline loops: CDR1 SQVTM, CDR2 ANQGSEA. CDR3 length: 16 amino acids. The V segment lost 0 bases and the J segment 0 bases; nucleotides outside the gene matches: 7. CDR3 sequence: CSVEDRGTDMNTEAFF. DNA for the CDR3: TGCAGCGTTGAAGATCGGGGGACAGATATGAACACTGAAGCTTTCTTT.

The chain combines TRBV7-3 with TRBJ2-5, with D possibly TRBD2 on 6 matching bases. The CDR3 totals 14 residues. CDR1 is SGHTA and CDR2 is FQGTGA in the germline V gene. V was clipped by 8 bases and J by 5 bases, with 18 bases between them. As DNA, the CDR3 is TGTGCCAGCGCCCTCGGGGCGGGGTTTGAGACCCAGTACTTC. Its translation: CASALGAGFETQYF. The full variable domain, rest sourced from reference TRBV7-3 and TRBJ2-5, is GAGVSQTPSNKVTEKGKYVELRCDPISGHTALYWYRQSLGQGPEFLIYFQGTGAADDSGLPNDRFFAVRPEGSVSTLKIQRTERGDSAVYLCASALGAGFETQYFGPGTRLLVL.

In its sample, this clonotype was seen a few times. The V and J genes are TRBV15 and TRBJ1-6; 9 nucleotides agree with TRBD1. Germline CDR1 reads LNHNV; CDR2 reads YYDKDF (reference sequence). This CDR3 has 15 amino acids. With 8 bases clipped from V and 9 bases from J, the junction kept 11 bases outside the gene matches. The CDR3 protein is CATERDRVGGSPLHF. The CDR3 region has the DNA TGTGCCACCGAGAGGGACAGGGTCGGAGGTTCACCCCTCCACTTT.

This clonotype came up many times. The chain links TRBV10-3 to TRBJ2-7, with D possibly TRBD2 on 5 matching bases. Germline V gene lookup returns CDR1 ENHRY and CDR2 SYGVKD. V shed 10 bases and J shed 6 bases, with 13 bases lying between them. The CDR3 runs 11 residues. The CDR3 DNA follows: TGTGCCAACGGCGTCGGGATCGAGCAGTACTTC. Translated: CANGVGIEQYF.

This clonotype showed up many times. The rearrangement joins TRBV10-3 to TRBJ1-6, with 9 bases matching TRBD1. Germline lookup yields CDR1 ENHRY and CDR2 SYGVKD. This CDR3 has 16 amino acids. Losses at the gene ends were 4 bases for V and 6 bases for J; bases not matched to a gene: 7. CDR3: CAISGKQGAGNSPLHF. CDR3 bases: TGTGCCATCAGTGGAAAACAGGGGGCGGGTAATTCACCCCTCCACTTT.

The chain uses TRBV7-9 and TRBJ2-7, with D hard to call. CDR3 length: 14 amino acids. Germline CDR1 and CDR2: SEHNR and FQNEAQ (reference sequence). V was cut by 8 bases and J by 6 bases, with 20 bases left in between. The CDR3 protein is CASSPPSAFGEQYF. The CDR3 DNA sequence: TGTGCCAGCTCACCACCCTCCGCTTTTGGCGAGCAGTACTTC.

The chain uses TRBV10-1 and TRBJ1-1; D gene ambiguous. Germline assignment: CDR1 WNHNN and CDR2 SYGVQD (reference sequence). This CDR3 is 14 amino acids long. Trimming removed 6 bases from V and 6 bases from J, with 17 bases in between. CDR3 nucleotides: TGCGCCAGCAGCCAAGATCTTGTCGCCCCTGAAGCTTTCTTT. It codes for CASSQDLVAPEAFF.

This clonotype was observed many times. The chain employs TRBV20-1 and TRBJ2-2; D uncertain. CDR3 length: 11 amino acids. CDR1 is DFQATT, CDR2 SNEGSKA, per germline (reference sequence). The V gene lost 6 bases and the J gene lost 7 bases, with 9 bases spanning the gap. The CDR3 sequence is CSAQEHGELFF. CDR3 nucleotides: TGCAGTGCCCAGGAGCACGGGGAGCTGTTTTTT.

Here the CDR3 DNA reads TGTGCCACCGGAAATAGCGACTACGAGCAGTACTTC. Its translation is CATGNSDYEQYF. The chain combines TRBV24-1 with TRBJ2-7; D is perhaps TRBD2 (5 bases). The V end lost 9 bases, the J end lost 3 bases, and 11 bases lay between the germline ends. Germline V gene data show CDR1 as KGHDR and CDR2 as SFDVKD. The CDR3 length is 12 residues.

This clonotype was seen at least ten times. The rearrangement links TRBV5-1 to TRBJ2-2; D is unresolved. In germline, CDR1 is SGHRS, CDR2 YFSETQ. The V gene lost 0 bases and the J gene lost 3 bases, with 12 bases spanning the gap. The CDR3 spans 16 residues. The CDR3 coding sequence is TGCGCCAGCAGCTTGGAGGGTCGGCCCCACACCGGGGAGCTGTTTTTT. Its protein is CASSLEGRPHTGELFF.

The chain employs TRBV2 and TRBJ1-6; 10 bases agree with TRBD1. V was pared by 4 bases and J by 1 base, with 4 bases of the junction left unmatched. Germline V gene sequence: CDR1 SNHLY, CDR2 FYNNEI. The CDR3 is 17 amino acids. The CDR3 region has the DNA TGTGCCAGCAGTGTCGGGACAGGGGAGTCCTATAATTCACCCCTCCACTTT. It encodes CASSVGTGESYNSPLHF.

A remark on this clonotype: Being one base from a much bigger clone, this may be a read error. This sequence joins TRBV5-4 and TRBJ1-6; no reliable D call. The CDR3 is made up of 15 amino acids. The V gene lost 1 base and the J gene lost 6 bases, with 11 bases spanning the gap. The germline V gene encodes CDR1 SGHNT and CDR2 YYREEE (reference sequence). CDR3 sequence: CASSLSQAANSPLHF. The CDR3 DNA is TGTGCCAGCAGCTTGTCCCAGGCAGCTAATTCACCCCTCCACTTT.

The V and J genes are TRBV6-2 or TRBV6-3 and TRBJ1-2; 8 nucleotides agree with TRBD1. Per the germline V gene, CDR1 is MNHEY and CDR2 is SVGEGT. The CDR3 is 15 residues long. Unmatched junction bases numbered 6, after V lost 4 bases and J lost 2 bases. CDR3: CASSSGQGYNYGYTF. The CDR3, as DNA: TGTGCCAGCAGTTCCGGACAGGGCTACAACTATGGCTACACCTTC.

As to this clonotype: It may be a read error: a sequence one base away is much more abundant. The CDR3 protein is CASSLNPPASGETRYF. In DNA form, the CDR3 reads TGTGCCAGCAGCTTAAACCCCCCGGCTAGTGGGGAGACCCGGTACTTC. The chain uses TRBV7-2 and TRBJ2-5; perhaps TRBD2 as D (5 bases). There are 16 residues in the CDR3. The germline CDR1 and CDR2 sequences are SGHTA and FQGNSA.

This clonotype appeared many times. V is TRBV7-9 and J is TRBJ2-7; D might be TRBD2 (6 bases). Trimming took off 4 bases at V and 2 bases at J, with 12 bases between the two ends. The CDR3 length is 14 residues. CDR1 and CDR2 from the germline V gene are SEHNR and FQNEAQ (reference sequence). The CDR3 region is CASSSSGTPYEQYF. Written as DNA, the CDR3 is TGTGCCAGCAGCTCGTCCGGGACTCCCTACGAGCAGTACTTC.

The chain carries TRBV5-6 and TRBJ1-5; no definite D call. Germline V gives CDR1 SGHDT, CDR2 YYEEEE. This CDR3 is built from 14 residues. V lost 4 bases and J lost 1, with 9 bases in between. CDR3 in amino acids: CASSKYNSNQPQHF. In DNA, the CDR3 is TGTGCCAGCAGCAAATACAACAGCAATCAGCCCCAGCATTTT.

This clonotype was picked up many times. V is TRBV9 and J is TRBJ1-4; D ambiguous. V lost 4 bases and J 3 bases, leaving 13 bases between the germline ends. Germline V gene data show CDR1 as SGDLS and CDR2 as YYNGEE. This CDR3 contains 15 residues. The CDR3 loop is CASSPASRPNEKLFF. For the CDR3, the DNA is TGTGCCAGCAGCCCCGCCTCGAGACCTAATGAAAAACTGTTTTTT.

The sample holds many counts of this clonotype. The rearrangement uses TRBV14 and TRBJ2-7, with TRBD1 matching 7 bases. The CDR3 sequence is 15 residues long. Germline CDR1 SGHDN, CDR2 FVKESK. V gave up 5 bases and J gave up 4 bases; unmatched junction bases: 11. The CDR3 protein is CASSDRDSRRYEQYF. CDR3 DNA sequence: TGTGCCAGCAGCGACAGGGACAGCCGAAGATACGAGCAGTACTTC.

This clonotype was seen a few times. The rearrangement uses TRBV5-1 and TRBJ1-6; no clear D. CDR1 SGHRS and CDR2 YFSETQ come from the germline V gene. The CDR3 has 14 amino acids. V was clipped by 2 bases and J by 13 bases, with 16 bases between them. The CDR3 bases are TGCGCCAGCAGCTTTCTTTCTTCCGGGGATCCCCTCCACTTT. Amino acid sequence: CASSFLSSGDPLHF.

This clonotype was counted ten times or more. This chain joins TRBV5-8 and TRBJ2-2; no definite D call. V was trimmed by 4 bases and J by 6 bases, leaving 7 bases between them. The CDR3 consists of 12 residues. Looked up from germline, CDR1 is SGHTS and CDR2 is YDEGEE. The CDR3 sequence: CASSSWPGELFF. The CDR3 DNA sequence: TGTGCCAGCAGCAGCTGGCCCGGGGAGCTGTTTTTT.